Below, 24 T cell receptor beta chains from the same sample are listed, as sequenced in a study of beta chain features in type 1 diabetes. Every bit of the isolated RNA underwent reverse transcription, so sequencing read expressed TCRB transcripts. Measured with immunoSEQ multiplex PCR; TCRdb has only the in-frame clones, and not every one. Of 860,000 or so clones listed, roughly 16% are singletons. Specimen: naive CD4+ T cells from blood. The receptors were sampled from a woman aged 18-29 years in good health.

The chain carries TRBV5-4 and TRBJ2-3; 10 bases are a match to TRBD2. The CDR3 has 18 amino acids. J was trimmed by 6 bases and V by 3 bases; bases with no gene match: 16. Germline loops: CDR1 SGHNT, CDR2 YYREEE (reference sequence). Written as DNA, the CDR3 is TGTGCCAGCAGCTCCTCCGGAGGAGCGGGAGGGTCGCGGGATACGCAGTATTTT. Amino acids: CASSSSGGAGGSRDTQYF.

This chain uses TRBV7-9 with TRBJ1-3; the D is unclear. The CDR3 has 13 residues. The V and J ends lost 5 bases and 0 bases respectively, with 5 bases between them. Germline V gene lookup returns CDR1 SEHNR and CDR2 FQNEAQ (reference sequence). The DNA for the CDR3 is TGTGCCAGCAGCGCAGGCTCTGGAAACACCATATATTTT. Protein product: CASSAGSGNTIYF.

This clone has just a few counts. CDR3 in DNA: TGTGCCAGCGGGCGGGGTACAGATACGCAGTATTTT. Translated: CASGRGTDTQYF. V is TRBV9 and J is TRBJ2-3; D might be TRBD2 (6 bases). The CDR3 is 12 amino acids. The V gene's germline CDR1 is SGDLS and CDR2 YYNGEE. Trimming removed 7 bases from V and 3 bases from J, with 9 bases in between.

This clone has more than one count but fewer than ten. The chain employs TRBV2 and TRBJ2-5; TRBD1 might be the D (5 bases). CDR3 size: 14 residues. The V end was cut by 7 bases, the J end by 3 bases, with 15 bases between. Germline V gives CDR1 SNHLY, CDR2 FYNNEI. CDR3 loop: CASTRRASEETQYF. DNA for the CDR3: TGTGCCAGCACCCGCAGGGCGTCAGAAGAGACCCAGTACTTC.

In this sample, this clone turned up a few times. V gene TRBV5-1 combines with J gene TRBJ2-7; possibly TRBD1 for D (6 bases). The V end was cut by 7 bases, the J end by 0 bases, with 17 bases between. The CDR3 has 15 amino acids. The V gene's germline CDR1 is SGHRS and CDR2 YFSETQ. The CDR3 here is CASSLVGRGSYEQYF. DNA of the CDR3: TGCGCCAGCTCACTGGTGGGCAGGGGCTCCTACGAGCAGTACTTC.

The chain carries TRBV7-9 and TRBJ2-1, with a possible D match to TRBD1 (5 bases). V lost 4 bases, J lost 10 bases, and 14 bases lay in between. Germline V lookup: CDR1 SEHNR, CDR2 FQNEAQ (reference sequence). The CDR3 contains 13 residues. The chain's CDR3 is CASSWQGSGEQFF. For the CDR3, the DNA is TGTGCCAGCAGCTGGCAGGGTTCCGGGGAGCAGTTCTTC.

This clone was seen only a few times. This rearrangement joins TRBV27 to TRBJ2-3; 10 positions agree with TRBD2. The CDR3 totals 15 residues. The junction had 5 bases not matched to a gene; V was cut back by 6 bases and J by 2 bases. CDR1 and CDR2 from the germline V gene are MNHEY and SMNVEV (reference sequence). CDR3 sequence reads: CASSPSGRATDTQYF. As DNA, the CDR3 is TGTGCCAGCAGCCCGAGCGGGAGGGCCACAGATACGCAGTATTTT.

This clone was counted once. The chain combines TRBV11-2 with TRBJ2-2; no clear D gene. Germline loops: CDR1 SGHAT, CDR2 FQNNGV. CDR3 length: 15 amino acids. Trimming took 3 bases from V and 6 from J, leaving 14 bases between them. The CDR3 DNA is TGTGCCAGCAGCTTGGCTCTAGTTCCCCCCGGGGAGCTGTTTTTT. This codes for CASSLALVPPGELFF.

The genes are TRBV6-4 and TRBJ2-1, with TRBD2 identical over 9 bases. Trimming cost V 0 bases and J 12 bases; bases outside gene matches: 12. CDR3 length: 16 residues. Germline assignment: CDR1 MRHNA and CDR2 SNTAGT. The CDR3 loop is CASSDSAGTSYSGQFF. CDR3 coding DNA: TGTGCCAGCAGTGACTCAGCCGGGACTAGCTATTCTGGGCAGTTCTTC.

This clone came up a few times. This sample also contains other DNA sequences that code for the same CDR3. This sequence joins TRBV18 and TRBJ1-1; D call uncertain. Germline V lookup: CDR1 KGHSH, CDR2 LQKENI. CDR3 length: 13 residues. With 2 bases removed from V and 1 base from J, the gap between germline ends came to 5 bases. The CDR3 DNA follows: TGTGCCAGCTCACCATCTGCGAACACTGAAGCTTTCTTT. Translated: CASSPSANTEAFF.

This clone came up a few times. This chain links TRBV7-2 with TRBJ1-1; a weak D match, TRBD1 (5 bases). Germline CDR1 reads SGHTA; CDR2 reads FQGNSA. The CDR3 is made up of 16 amino acids. V lost 1 base, J lost 4 bases, and 16 bases lay in between. The CDR3 is CASSLDSGPRSTEAFF. In nucleotides, the CDR3 is TGTGCCAGCAGCTTAGACTCGGGACCGCGAAGCACTGAAGCTTTCTTT. The variable domain in full, with the rest retrieved from reference TRBV7-2 and TRBJ1-1, is GAGVSQSPSNKVTEKGKDVELRCDPISGHTALYWYRQSLGQGLEFLIYFQGNSAPDKSGLPSDRFSAERTGGSVSTLTIQRTQQEDSAVYLCASSLDSGPRSTEAFFGQGTRLTVV.

A few counts support this clone. This rearrangement joins TRBV9 to TRBJ1-3; D gene unclear. The V and J ends lost 0 bases and 3 bases respectively, with 13 bases between them. This CDR3 has 16 residues. CDR1 and CDR2 from the germline V gene are SGDLS and YYNGEE. The CDR3 loop is CASSVEWATIGNTIYF. The CDR3 DNA reads TGTGCCAGCAGCGTAGAGTGGGCTACGATTGGAAACACCATATATTTT.

This clone was counted a few times. The chain has TRBV7-2 and TRBJ2-7, with D possibly TRBD1 on 5 matching bases. Trimming shortened V by 1 base and J by 4 bases, and 8 bases separated the two germline ends. The CDR3 consists of 13 residues. The germline V gene has CDR1 SGHTA and CDR2 FQGNSA. The CDR3 DNA follows: TGTGCCAGCAGCTTAGGGGGCAGATACGAGCAGTACTTC. Translation gives CASSLGGRYEQYF.

This clone was observed a handful of times. The gene calls are TRBV4-3 and TRBJ2-1, with D maybe TRBD2 (6 bases). The CDR3 is 19 residues long. Germline V gene data show CDR1 as LGHNA and CDR2 as YSLEER. V shed 2 bases and J shed 9 bases, with 29 bases lying between them. Here the CDR3 reads CASSQRYQTGLIPTREQFF. CDR3 nucleotide sequence: TGCGCCAGCAGCCAACGATACCAAACGGGACTCATTCCCACACGTGAGCAGTTCTTC.

This clone was picked up a small number of times. The gene calls are TRBV2 and TRBJ1-2; 8 bases map to TRBD1. V trimming: 5 bases; J trimming: 6 bases; junction bases outside the gene matches: 5. The CDR3 totals 13 residues. Germline assignment: CDR1 SNHLY and CDR2 FYNNEI. The CDR3 is CASSFTGGHGYTF. The CDR3 nucleotides are TGTGCCAGCAGTTTCACAGGGGGGCATGGCTACACCTTC.

There are a few counts of this clone. V gene TRBV5-1 combines with J gene TRBJ2-6; maybe TRBD2 (6 bases). The V and J ends lost 6 bases and 0 bases respectively, with 13 bases between them. This CDR3 region has 16 residues. Germline V gene lookup returns CDR1 SGHRS and CDR2 YFSETQ. The CDR3 nucleotides are TGCGCCAGCAACCGGGACGGGAGCTCTGGGGCCAACGTCCTGACTTTC. This translates into CASNRDGSSGANVLTF.

The chain recombines TRBV4-1 with TRBJ2-3, with TRBD2 matching 15 bases. CDR3 length equals 16 residues. Trimming cost V 4 bases and J 3 bases; bases outside gene matches: 2. CDR1 is MGHRA, CDR2 YSYEKL, per germline. The CDR3 is CASSLGLAGGTDTQYF. The CDR3, as DNA: TGCGCCAGCAGCCTGGGACTAGCGGGAGGAACAGATACGCAGTATTTT.

The rearrangement uses TRBV5-1 and TRBJ2-5, with D perhaps TRBD2 (6 bases). This CDR3 spans 13 amino acids. CDR1 and CDR2 from the germline V gene are SGHRS and YFSETQ. V lost 3 bases and J 5 bases, leaving 11 bases between the germline ends. The CDR3, as DNA: TGCGCCAGCAGCTCGGGGGTCGGGGAGACCCAGTACTTC. Its translation is CASSSGVGETQYF.

This clone showed up many times. The rearrangement uses TRBV28 and TRBJ1-1; D is unresolved. Germline V gene sequence: CDR1 MDHEN, CDR2 SYDVKM. Trimming cost V 8 bases and J 4 bases, with 17 bases left between them. The CDR3 is 14 amino acids. In nucleotides, the CDR3 is TGTGCCAGCGGTACCCTTCACGCGTCCACTGAAGCTTTCTTT. Its protein product is CASGTLHASTEAFF.

This chain uses TRBV7-9 with TRBJ1-5; D uncertain. V gave up 1 base and J gave up 0 bases, with 13 bases separating them. The CDR3 totals 17 residues. Per the germline V gene, CDR1 is SEHNR and CDR2 is FQNEAQ (reference sequence). The CDR3 reads CASSLGVGSDSNQPQHF. CDR3 in DNA: TGTGCCAGCAGCTTAGGGGTCGGCAGTGATAGCAATCAGCCCCAGCATTTT. Complete variable domain (other parts from reference TRBV7-9 and TRBJ1-5): DTGVSQNPRHKITKRGQNVTFRCDPISEHNRLYWYRQTLGQGPEFLTYFQNEAQLEKSRLLSDRFSAERPKGSFSTLEIQRTEQGDSAMYLCASSLGVGSDSNQPQHFGDGTRLSIL.

The chain links TRBV29-1 to TRBJ2-7; 12 bases are shared with TRBD1. CDR3 length: 15 residues. Germline lookup yields CDR1 SQVTM and CDR2 ANQGSEA. Trimming at V came to 6 bases and at J to 4 bases, leaving 10 bases not matched to a gene. The CDR3 region has the DNA TGCAGCGTGGGGACAGGGGGCGCGGGTATTTACGAGCAGTACTTC. It codes for CSVGTGGAGIYEQYF.

This clone has a handful of counts. The chain links TRBV11-2 to TRBJ2-5; D is undetermined. Germline-derived CDR1 and CDR2 are SGHAT and FQNNGV. The ends were cut back, 0 bases at V and 5 bases at J, with 4 bases in the middle. CDR3 length: 12 residues. The CDR3 spells CASSLERETQYF. CDR3 in DNA: TGTGCCAGCAGCTTAGAACGCGAGACCCAGTACTTC.

This clone was observed a handful of times. This sample includes further DNA sequences coding for the same CDR3. The chain combines TRBV7-9 with TRBJ1-1; maybe TRBD1 (5 bases). The germline V gene encodes CDR1 SEHNR and CDR2 FQNEAQ (reference sequence). The V gene lost 1 base and the J gene lost 0 bases, with 6 bases spanning the gap. The CDR3 spans 14 residues. The CDR3 DNA reads as TGTGCCAGCAGCTTAGGACAGATGAACACTGAAGCTTTCTTT. Protein sequence: CASSLGQMNTEAFF. Looking up the rest from reference TRBV7-9 and TRBJ1-1 gives the full variable domain: DTGVSQNPRHKITKRGQNVTFRCDPISEHNRLYWYRQTLGQGPEFLTYFQNEAQLEKSRLLSDRFSAERPKGSFSTLEIQRTEQGDSAMYLCASSLGQMNTEAFFGQGTRLTVV.

A few counts support this clone. This chain links TRBV5-1 with TRBJ2-7; the D gene is possibly TRBD2 (6 bases). Trimming shortened V by 1 base and J by 6 bases, and 17 bases separated the two germline ends. The CDR3 consists of 15 residues. Germline V gene data show CDR1 as SGHRS and CDR2 as YFSETQ. CDR3 sequence reads: CASSLRFGGVSEQYF. CDR3 bases: TGCGCCAGCAGCTTGAGGTTTGGAGGGGTCTCCGAGCAGTACTTC. The full variable domain, with the rest looked up from reference TRBV5-1 and TRBJ2-7, is KAGVTQTPRYLIKTRGQQVTLSCSPISGHRSVSWYQQTPGQGLQFLFEYFSETQRNKGNFPGRFSGRQFSNSRSEMNVSTLELGDSALYLCASSLRFGGVSEQYFGPGTRLTVT.